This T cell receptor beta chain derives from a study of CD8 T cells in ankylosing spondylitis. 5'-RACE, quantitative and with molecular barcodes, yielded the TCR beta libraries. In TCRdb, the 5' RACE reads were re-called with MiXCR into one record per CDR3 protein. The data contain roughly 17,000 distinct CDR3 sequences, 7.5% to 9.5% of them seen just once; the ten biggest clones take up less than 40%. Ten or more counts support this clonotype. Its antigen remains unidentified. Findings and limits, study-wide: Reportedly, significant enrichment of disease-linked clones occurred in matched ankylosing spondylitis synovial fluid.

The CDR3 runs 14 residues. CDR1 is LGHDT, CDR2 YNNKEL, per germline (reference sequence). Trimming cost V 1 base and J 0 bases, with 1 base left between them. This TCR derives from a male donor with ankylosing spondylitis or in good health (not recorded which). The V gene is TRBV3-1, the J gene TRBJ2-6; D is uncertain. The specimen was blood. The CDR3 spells CASSQVSGANVLTF. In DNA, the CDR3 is TGTGCCAGCAGCCAAGTCTCTGGGGCCAACGTCCTGACTTTC.